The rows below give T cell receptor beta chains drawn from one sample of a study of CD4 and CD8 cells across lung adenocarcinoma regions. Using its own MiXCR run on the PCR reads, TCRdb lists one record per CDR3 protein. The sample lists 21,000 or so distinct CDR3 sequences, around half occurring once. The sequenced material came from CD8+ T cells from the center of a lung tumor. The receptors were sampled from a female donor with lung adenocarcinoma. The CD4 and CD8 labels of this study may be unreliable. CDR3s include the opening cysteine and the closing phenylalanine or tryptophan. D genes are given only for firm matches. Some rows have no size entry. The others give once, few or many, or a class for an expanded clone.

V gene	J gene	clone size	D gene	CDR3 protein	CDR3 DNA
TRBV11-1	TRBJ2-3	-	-	CASSAGDTQYF	TGTGCCAGCAGCGCGGGAGATACGCAGTATTTT
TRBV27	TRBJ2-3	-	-	CASSTRGSGTDTQYF	TGTGCCAGCAGTACCCGGGGTAGCGGCACAGATACGCAGTATTTT
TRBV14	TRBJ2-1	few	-	CASSQIGFF	TGTGCCAGCAGCCAGATCGGGTTCTTC
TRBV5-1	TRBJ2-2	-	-	CASSLATHTGELFF	TGCGCCAGCAGCTTGGCAACCCACACCGGGGAGCTGTTTTTT
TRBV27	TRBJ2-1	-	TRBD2	CASSAPGTSAKYNQFF	TGTGCCAGCAGCGCTCCGGGGACTAGCGCCAAATATAATCAGTTCTTC
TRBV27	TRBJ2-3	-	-	CASGFRLPDTQYF	TGTGCCAGCGGTTTCCGACTCCCAGATACGCAGTATTTC
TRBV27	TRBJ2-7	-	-	CASSPKPLGGAAEQYF	TGTGCCAGCAGTCCAAAGCCCCTTGGAGGGGCAGCCGAGCAGTACTTC
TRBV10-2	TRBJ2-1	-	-	CATKVRAKDTPYF	TGCGCCACGAAAGTGCGTGCGAAGGATACGCCGTACTTC
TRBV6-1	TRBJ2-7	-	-	CASSEGVALRPYEQYF	TGTGCCAGCAGTGAAGGTGTGGCCCTTCGACCCTACGAGCAGTACTTC
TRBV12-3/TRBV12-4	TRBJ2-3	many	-	CASSFHLTDTQYF	TGTGCCAGCAGTTTCCACCTCACAGATACGCAGTATTTT
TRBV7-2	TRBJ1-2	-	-	CASSLTVGSLGGYTF	TGTGCCAGCAGCTTAACCGTGGGAAGTCTCGGTGGCTACACCTTC
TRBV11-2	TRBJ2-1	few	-	CASSLGEAEYNEQFF	TGTGCCAGCAGCTTAGGGGAAGCGGAATACAATGAGCAGTTCTTC
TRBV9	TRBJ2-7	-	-	CASSVAPGVQYEQYF	TGTGCCAGCAGCGTAGCGCCCGGGGTACAGTACGAGCAGTACTTC
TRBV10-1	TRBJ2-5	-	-	CASRGRGGRDQETQYF	TGCGCCAGCAGGGGGCGCGGGGGCCGTGACCAAGAGACCCAGTACTTC
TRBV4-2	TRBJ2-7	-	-	CASSQEWGSGSYEQYF	TGTGCCAGCAGCCAAGAATGGGGGAGTGGGTCCTACGAGCAGTACTTC
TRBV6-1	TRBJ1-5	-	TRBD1	CASSEWGDSGGGNQPQHF	TGTGCCAGCAGTGAATGGGGGGATTCAGGGGGCGGCAATCAGCCCCAGCATTTT
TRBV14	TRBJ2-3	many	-	CASSQDGVTDTQYF	TGTGCCAGCAGCCAAGATGGGGTCACAGATACGCAGTATTTT
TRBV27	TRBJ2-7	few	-	CASSSGLGRPIYEQYF	TGTGCCAGCAGTTCCGGGCTAGGACGCCCGATATACGAGCAGTACTTC
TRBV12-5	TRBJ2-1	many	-	CASGLYQNEQFF	TGTGCTAGTGGTTTGTACCAGAATGAGCAGTTCTTC
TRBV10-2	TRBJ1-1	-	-	CASSEGAYTEAFF	TGCGCCAGCAGTGAGGGAGCTTACACTGAAGCTTTCTTT
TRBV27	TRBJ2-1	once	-	CASSSPGISGTNDQFF	TGTGCCAGCAGCTCTCCGGGGATTAGCGGCACTAACGATCAGTTCTTC
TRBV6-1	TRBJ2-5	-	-	CATKVPGHGDTQYF	TGTGCCACCAAGGTCCCGGGACACGGAGACACCCAGTACTTC
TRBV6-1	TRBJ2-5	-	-	CARGLGGRGKETQYF	TGTGCCAGGGGTTTGGGGGGCCGAGGCAAAGAGACCCAGTACTTC
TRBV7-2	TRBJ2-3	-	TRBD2	CASSGGRAPDTQYF	TGTGCGAGCAGCGGGGGTCGTGCCCCAGATACCCAGTATTTC
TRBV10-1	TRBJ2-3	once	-	CASSESRGPRVTDTQYF	TGCGCCAGCAGTGAGTCGAGGGGACCGCGAGTCACAGATACGCAGTATTTT
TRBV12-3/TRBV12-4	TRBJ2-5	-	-	CASSSGAKNVQYF	TGTGCCAGCAGTAGCGGAGCCAAAAACGTGCAGTACTTC